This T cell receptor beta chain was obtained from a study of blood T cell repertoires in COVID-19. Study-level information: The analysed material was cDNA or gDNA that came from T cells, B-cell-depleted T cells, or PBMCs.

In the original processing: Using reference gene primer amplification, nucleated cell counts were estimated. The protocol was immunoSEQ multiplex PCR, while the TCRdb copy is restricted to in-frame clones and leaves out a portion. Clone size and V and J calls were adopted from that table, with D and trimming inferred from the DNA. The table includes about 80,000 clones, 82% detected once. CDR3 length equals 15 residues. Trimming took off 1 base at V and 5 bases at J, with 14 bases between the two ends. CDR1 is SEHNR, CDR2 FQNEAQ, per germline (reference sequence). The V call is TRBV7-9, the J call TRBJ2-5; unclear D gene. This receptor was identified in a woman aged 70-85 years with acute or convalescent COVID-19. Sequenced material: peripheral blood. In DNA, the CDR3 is TGTGCCAGCAGCTTAGGAGTTGCGATCCATGAGACCCAGTACTTC. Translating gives CASSLGVAIHETQYF.